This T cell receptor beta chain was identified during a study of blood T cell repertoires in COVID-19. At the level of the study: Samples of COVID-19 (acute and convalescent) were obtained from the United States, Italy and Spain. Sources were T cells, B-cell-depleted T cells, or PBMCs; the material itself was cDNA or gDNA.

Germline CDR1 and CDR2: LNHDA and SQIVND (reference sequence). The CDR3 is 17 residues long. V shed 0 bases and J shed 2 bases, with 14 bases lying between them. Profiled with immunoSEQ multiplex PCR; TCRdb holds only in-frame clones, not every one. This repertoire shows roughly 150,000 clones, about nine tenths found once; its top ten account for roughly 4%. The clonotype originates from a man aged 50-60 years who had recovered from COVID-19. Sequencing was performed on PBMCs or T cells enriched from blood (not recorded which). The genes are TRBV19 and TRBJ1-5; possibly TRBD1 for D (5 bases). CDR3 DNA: TGTGCCAGTAGTATAGATCATATACAGGCCGGCAATCAGCCCCAGCATTTT. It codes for CASSIDHIQAGNQPQHF.